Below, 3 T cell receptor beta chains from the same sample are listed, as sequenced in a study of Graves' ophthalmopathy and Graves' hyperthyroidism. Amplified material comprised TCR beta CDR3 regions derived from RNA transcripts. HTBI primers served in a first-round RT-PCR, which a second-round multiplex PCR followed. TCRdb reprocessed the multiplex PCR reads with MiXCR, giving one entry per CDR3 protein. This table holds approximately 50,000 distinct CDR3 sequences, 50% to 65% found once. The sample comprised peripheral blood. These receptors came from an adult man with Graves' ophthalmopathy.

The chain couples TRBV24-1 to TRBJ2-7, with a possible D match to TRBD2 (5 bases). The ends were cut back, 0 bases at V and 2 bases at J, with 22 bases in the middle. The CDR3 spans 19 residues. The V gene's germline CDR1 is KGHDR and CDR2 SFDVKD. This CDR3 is CATSDLYWNTGELTYEQYF. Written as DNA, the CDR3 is TGTGCCACCAGTGATTTGTACTGGAACACCGGGGAGCTCACCTACGAGCAGTACTTC.

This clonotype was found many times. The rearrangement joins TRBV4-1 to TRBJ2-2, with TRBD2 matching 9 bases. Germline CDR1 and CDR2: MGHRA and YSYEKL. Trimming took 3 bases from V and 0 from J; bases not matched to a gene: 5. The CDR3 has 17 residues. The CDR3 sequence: CASSQERGAANTGELFF. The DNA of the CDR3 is TGCGCCAGCAGCCAGGAGCGGGGGGCCGCGAACACCGGGGAGCTGTTTTTT.

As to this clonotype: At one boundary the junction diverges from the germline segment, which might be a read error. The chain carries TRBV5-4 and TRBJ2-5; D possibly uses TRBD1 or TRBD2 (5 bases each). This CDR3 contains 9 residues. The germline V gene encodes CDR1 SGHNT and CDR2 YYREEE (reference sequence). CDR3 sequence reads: CASSLGGRF. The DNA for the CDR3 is TGTGCCAGCAGCTTGGGGGGACGTTTC.